Below, 30 T cell receptor beta chains from the same sample are listed, as sequenced in a study of blood T cell repertoires in COVID-19. The protocol was immunoSEQ multiplex PCR, while the TCRdb copy is restricted to in-frame clones and leaves out a portion. This table has over 120,000 clones, around 80% appearing once. Sequences were obtained from peripheral blood. These receptors all stem from a woman aged 55-69 years with acute or convalescent COVID-19.

V usage is TRBV7-2 and J usage is TRBJ2-5; 7 positions agree with TRBD2. The trim removed 2 bases at V and 0 bases at J, leaving 9 bases unmatched. The CDR3 has 17 amino acids. In germline, CDR1 is SGHTA, CDR2 FQGNSA. The CDR3 region is CASSLSGVGLYQETQYF. CDR3 nucleotides: TGTGCCAGCAGCTTAAGCGGGGTGGGCCTGTACCAAGAGACCCAGTACTTC.

CDR3 DNA sequence: TGTGCCAGCAGGAGAGTTAGCGGGAGAGAAAACGAGCAGTACTTC. Protein sequence: CASRRVSGRENEQYF. The J gene is TRBJ2-7, the V gene TRBV6-5, with 9 nucleotides matching TRBD2. CDR1 is MNHEY, CDR2 SVGAGI, per germline. The CDR3 sequence is 15 residues long. The junction had 11 bases not matched to a gene; V was cut back by 6 bases and J by 5 bases.

V usage is TRBV24-1 and J usage is TRBJ2-7, with D possibly matching TRBD2 (5 bases). Between the trimmed V and J ends, which lost 4 bases and 6 bases, there was a span of 12 bases. CDR3 length: 13 residues. Germline values: CDR1 KGHDR, CDR2 SFDVKD. CDR3 protein: CATSDGIPGEQYF. As DNA, the CDR3 is TGTGCCACCAGTGACGGGATTCCTGGCGAGCAGTACTTC.

This clone showed up just a few times. The CDR3 region has the DNA TGTGCCAGCAGTTTGACAGGGGGCTACTCTGAAGCTTTCTTT. Residues: CASSLTGGYSEAFF. The gene calls are TRBV27 and TRBJ1-1; 10 nucleotides align to TRBD1. Germline lookup yields CDR1 MNHEY and CDR2 SMNVEV (reference sequence). The CDR3 consists of 14 residues. V shed 3 bases, J shed 6 bases, and the junction held 4 bases outside the gene matches.

The chain uses TRBV6-5 and TRBJ1-5; D is perhaps TRBD1 (5 bases). This CDR3 spans 14 amino acids. In germline, CDR1 is MNHEY, CDR2 SVGAGI. Trimming removed 0 bases from V and 4 bases from J, with 7 bases in between. The CDR3 loop is CASSYSGGNQPQHF. The CDR3 DNA follows: TGTGCCAGCAGTTACTCGGGGGGGAATCAGCCCCAGCATTTT.

The chain joins TRBV21-1 to TRBJ2-7; no DNA check was done on the table's D call, TRBD1. TRBV21-1 is a documented pseudogene. The CDR3 loop spans 17 amino acids. CDR3 sequence (DNA): TGTGCCAGCAGCCCCCGGGACAGAAAGCCGAGAGTCTACGAGCAGTACTTC. Protein product: CASSPRDRKPRVYEQYF.

V usage is TRBV6-5 and J usage is TRBJ2-1; the D gene is possibly TRBD2 (5 bases). Germline V gives CDR1 MNHEY, CDR2 SVGAGI. The CDR3 spans 14 residues. V gave up 2 bases and J gave up 1 base, with 6 bases separating them. The CDR3: CASSYRTSYNEQFF. The CDR3 bases are TGTGCCAGCAGTTACAGGACTTCCTACAATGAGCAGTTCTTC.

V and J are TRBV19 and TRBJ1-5, with D tentatively TRBD1 (6 bases). There are 15 residues in the CDR3. Germline CDR1 reads LNHDA; CDR2 reads SQIVND (reference sequence). Trimming removed 2 bases at V and 4 bases at J, with 12 bases between. CDR3 nucleotides: TGTGCCAGTAGTATAAGGACAGACCTAAATCAGCCCCAGCATTTT. It is translated as CASSIRTDLNQPQHF.

The rearrangement links TRBV11-3 to TRBJ2-3, with 7 bases lining up with TRBD2. The germline CDR1 and CDR2 sequences are SGHNT and YENEEA. This CDR3 has 15 residues. V lost 5 bases and J lost 2; bases outside the gene matches: 7. CDR3 sequence (DNA): TGTGCCAGCAGCCCCGGGACTACAACCACAGATACGCAGTATTTT. It specifies CASSPGTTTTDTQYF.

V and J are TRBV10-2 and TRBJ2-2; 9 bases align to TRBD1. V lost 6 bases, J lost 5 bases, and 7 bases stayed unmatched. Per germline, CDR1 WSHSY and CDR2 SAAADI. This CDR3 contains 15 residues. The CDR3 is CASRPRDRETGELFF. DNA of the CDR3: TGCGCCAGCAGACCTCGGGACAGGGAAACCGGGGAGCTGTTTTTT.

This clone was detected only once. This sequence joins TRBV20-1 and TRBJ1-5, with D tentatively TRBD1 (6 bases). The germline V gene has CDR1 DFQATT and CDR2 SNEGSKA (reference sequence). The germline V and J ends were trimmed by 3 bases and 1 base, with 16 bases remaining between them. There are 16 residues in the CDR3. DNA for the CDR3: TGCAGTGCTAGTCACTTTACAGGGTCCAGCAATCAGCCCCAGCATTTT. As protein: CSASHFTGSSNQPQHF.

This chain uses TRBV9 with TRBJ2-1, with TRBD2 matching 9 bases. This CDR3 comprises 17 residues. V dropped 2 bases and J dropped 6; count of bases not matched to a gene: 12. CDR1 and CDR2 (germline): SGDLS, YYNGEE. CDR3 DNA: TGTGCCAGCAGCGTGAGGGCGGGAGGGCAGGTACTCAATGAGCAGTTCTTC. Residues: CASSVRAGGQVLNEQFF.

CDR3 protein: CASSHLIINEQFF. The CDR3 nucleotides are TGCGCCAGCAGCCACCTAATAATCAATGAGCAGTTCTTC. V gene TRBV4-1 combines with J gene TRBJ2-1; no clear D. Deletions cut 3 bases from V and 6 bases from J, with 9 bases between. CDR3 length equals 13 residues. Germline values: CDR1 MGHRA, CDR2 YSYEKL.

This sequence joins TRBV6-5 and TRBJ2-1, with 8 bases that match TRBD2. Germline-derived CDR1 and CDR2 are MNHEY and SVGAGI. The J segment lost 4 bases and the V segment lost 4 bases, leaving 6 bases of the junction unmatched. CDR3 length equals 15 residues. This CDR3 is CASSSLAGGYNEQFF. The CDR3 DNA reads as TGTGCCAGCAGTTCTCTAGCGGGCGGGTACAATGAGCAGTTCTTC.

The chain carries TRBV7-8 and TRBJ1-1, with D perhaps TRBD1 (6 bases). This CDR3 spans 16 amino acids. The germline V and J ends were trimmed by 1 base and 0 bases, with 12 bases remaining between them. Germline CDR1 reads SGHVS; CDR2 reads FQNEAQ. CDR3 amino acids: CASSLERGALNTEAFF. In nucleotides, the CDR3 is TGTGCCAGCAGCTTAGAACGGGGGGCCCTGAACACTGAAGCTTTCTTT.

The chain employs TRBV4-1 and TRBJ1-2; D is unresolved. Germline V gene lookup returns CDR1 MGHRA and CDR2 YSYEKL. The CDR3 consists of 16 residues. Deletions cut 0 bases from V and 3 bases from J, with 14 bases between. For the CDR3, the DNA is TGCGCCAGCAGCCAAGATCTTTCAGGTGATCACTATGGCTACACCTTC. Protein sequence: CASSQDLSGDHYGYTF.

The CDR3 DNA reads TGTGCCAGCCAAAAAGACATTCATGAGCAGTTCTTC. Protein product: CASQKDIHEQFF. The chain uses TRBV2 and TRBJ2-1; the D is unclear. CDR3 length: 12 residues. CDR1 is SNHLY, CDR2 FYNNEI, per germline. V was clipped by 8 bases and J by 8 bases, with 13 bases between them.

This clone was seen more than once but under ten times. The CDR3 sequence: CASSEVNEQYF. The DNA for the CDR3 is TGTGCCAGCAGTGAAGTCAACGAGCAGTACTTC. V usage is TRBV2 and J usage is TRBJ2-7; D unclear. This CDR3 comprises 11 residues. Germline assignment: CDR1 SNHLY and CDR2 FYNNEI. V lost 1 base to trimming and J lost 5 bases, with 3 bases between them. Variable domain in full (rest from reference TRBV2 and TRBJ2-7): EPEVTQTPSHQVTQMGQEVILRCVPISNHLYFYWYRQILGQKVEFLVSFYNNEISEKSEIFDDQFSVERPDGSNFTLKIRSTKLEDSAMYFCASSEVNEQYFGPGTRLTVT.

The rearrangement links TRBV7-8 to TRBJ1-1; D perhaps matches TRBD1 (6 bases). The V end lost 1 base, the J end lost 1 base, and 16 bases lay between the germline ends. The CDR3 has 17 amino acids. The V gene's germline CDR1 is SGHVS and CDR2 FQNEAQ. As DNA, the CDR3 is TGTGCCAGCAGCTTAGGAAATAGAGGACAGTCGAACACTGAAGCTTTCTTT. Encoded protein: CASSLGNRGQSNTEAFF.

The chain combines TRBV5-4 with TRBJ2-1; D remains unclear. This CDR3 has 16 amino acids. CDR1 and CDR2 from the germline V gene are SGHNT and YYREEE (reference sequence). Deletions cut 2 bases from V and 0 bases from J, with 12 bases between. This chain's CDR3 is CASSLRALSSYNEQFF. CDR3 DNA: TGTGCCAGCAGCTTAAGAGCGCTGAGCTCCTACAATGAGCAGTTCTTC.

This clone was detected a few times. The rearrangement uses TRBV27 and TRBJ2-7; 8 bases line up with TRBD2. With 7 bases clipped from V and 0 bases from J, the junction kept 5 bases outside the gene matches. The CDR3 has 14 amino acids. CDR1 and CDR2 from the germline V gene are MNHEY and SMNVEV (reference sequence). CDR3 amino acids: CASKKRGSSYEQYF. The CDR3, as DNA: TGTGCCAGCAAAAAGCGGGGGTCCTCCTACGAGCAGTACTTC.

V is TRBV20-1 and J is TRBJ2-7, with D hard to call. There are 11 residues in the CDR3. From germline, CDR1 is DFQATT and CDR2 SNEGSKA (reference sequence). The V end was cut by 0 bases, the J end by 7 bases, with 7 bases between. The CDR3 protein is CSARDLTEQYF. Here the CDR3 DNA reads TGCAGTGCTAGAGATCTCACTGAGCAGTACTTC.

The chain carries TRBV18 and TRBJ2-1, with 9 bases that match TRBD2. Germline lookup yields CDR1 KGHSH and CDR2 LQKENI. CDR3 length: 15 amino acids. V was clipped by 0 bases and J by 10 bases; unmatched bases: 7. CDR3 DNA sequence: TGTGCCAGCTCACCACCTTCCCTAGCGGGACCCGAGCAGTTCTTC. Its protein product is CASSPPSLAGPEQFF.

This sequence joins TRBV19 and TRBJ2-1; perhaps TRBD2 as D (6 bases). Trimming shortened V by 1 base and J by 4 bases, and 8 bases separated the two germline ends. CDR1 and CDR2 from the germline V gene are LNHDA and SQIVND (reference sequence). The CDR3 is made up of 14 amino acids. DNA for the CDR3: TGTGCCAGTAGTATAGGGGGAGGTTACAATGAGCAGTTCTTC. This encodes CASSIGGGYNEQFF.

This sequence joins TRBV5-1 and TRBJ2-6, with D possibly being TRBD1 (6 bases). Germline loops: CDR1 SGHRS, CDR2 YFSETQ. This CDR3 comprises 17 residues. Trimming shortened V by 0 bases and J by 4 bases, and 14 bases separated the two germline ends. Here the CDR3 DNA reads TGCGCCAGCAGCTTGGCAGGGCAGGGGACCGGGGCCAACGTCCTGACTTTC. Translation gives CASSLAGQGTGANVLTF.

The chain joins TRBV19 to TRBJ1-5; a possible D gene is TRBD1 (6 bases). CDR1 is LNHDA and CDR2 is SQIVND in the germline V gene (reference sequence). The V end was cut by 7 bases, the J end by 1 base, with 14 bases between. The CDR3 extends over 15 amino acids. The CDR3 DNA follows: TGTGCCAGTATGTGGGGGGGCGGCAGCAATCAGCCCCAGCATTTT. Amino acids: CASMWGGGSNQPQHF.

This clone is a singleton in its sample. This sequence joins TRBV27 and TRBJ1-2, with TRBD1 matching over 10 bases. This CDR3 comprises 17 residues. The germline gives CDR1 MNHEY, CDR2 SMNVEV (reference sequence). After removal of 7 bases from V and 5 bases from J, the junction contained 16 bases not matched to a gene. CDR3 nucleotide sequence: TGTGCCAGCACCCCATCGACAGGGGGCGCGGGTTTTTATGGCTACACCTTC. Its translation: CASTPSTGGAGFYGYTF.

This chain connects TRBV9 to TRBJ2-7; tentatively, D is TRBD1 (6 bases). Trimming shortened V by 4 bases and J by 8 bases, and 16 bases separated the two germline ends. Germline assignment: CDR1 SGDLS and CDR2 YYNGEE. The CDR3 has 13 amino acids. The chain's CDR3 is CASSSGMWDKQYF. The CDR3, as DNA: TGTGCCAGCAGCTCAGGGATGTGGGACAAGCAGTACTTC.

The CDR3 is CAWRTWKRKNGETQYF. CDR3 in DNA: TGTGCCTGGAGGACTTGGAAACGGAAGAATGGGGAGACCCAGTACTTC. V is TRBV30 and J is TRBJ2-5, with D unresolved. CDR3 size: 16 residues. Trimming stripped 3 bases from V and 5 bases from J, with 22 bases between. Germline V lookup: CDR1 GTSNPN, CDR2 SVGIG (reference sequence).

The rearrangement joins TRBV5-6 to TRBJ2-1; 7 nucleotides align to TRBD1. CDR3 length: 16 residues. Germline-derived CDR1 and CDR2 are SGHDT and YYEEEE. V lost 2 bases to trimming and J lost 7 bases; unmatched junction nucleotides: 12. The CDR3 DNA sequence: TGTGCCAGCAGCTTACCGACAGGGAGTGTTCGGAATGAGCAGTTCTTC. Translated, it gives CASSLPTGSVRNEQFF.